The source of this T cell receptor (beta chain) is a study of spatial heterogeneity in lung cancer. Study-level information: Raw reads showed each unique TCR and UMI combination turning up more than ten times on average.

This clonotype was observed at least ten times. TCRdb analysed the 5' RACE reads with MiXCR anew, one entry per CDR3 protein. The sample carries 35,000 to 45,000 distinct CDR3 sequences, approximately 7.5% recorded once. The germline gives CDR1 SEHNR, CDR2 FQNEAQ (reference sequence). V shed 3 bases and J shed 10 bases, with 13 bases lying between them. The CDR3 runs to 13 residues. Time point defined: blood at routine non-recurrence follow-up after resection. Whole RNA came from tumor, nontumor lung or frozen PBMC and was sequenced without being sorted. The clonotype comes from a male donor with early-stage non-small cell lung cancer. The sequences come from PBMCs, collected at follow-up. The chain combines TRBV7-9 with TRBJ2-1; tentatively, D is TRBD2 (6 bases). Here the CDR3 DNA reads TGTGCCAGCAGCTTTCGGGGGTCAGGGGAGCAGTTCTTC. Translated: CASSFRGSGEQFF. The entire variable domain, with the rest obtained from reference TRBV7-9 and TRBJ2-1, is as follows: DTGVSQNPRHKITKRGQNVTFRCDPISEHNRLYWYRQTLGQGPEFLTYFQNEAQLEKSRLLSDRFSAERPKGSFSTLEIQRTEQGDSAMYLCASSFRGSGEQFFGPGTRLTVL.